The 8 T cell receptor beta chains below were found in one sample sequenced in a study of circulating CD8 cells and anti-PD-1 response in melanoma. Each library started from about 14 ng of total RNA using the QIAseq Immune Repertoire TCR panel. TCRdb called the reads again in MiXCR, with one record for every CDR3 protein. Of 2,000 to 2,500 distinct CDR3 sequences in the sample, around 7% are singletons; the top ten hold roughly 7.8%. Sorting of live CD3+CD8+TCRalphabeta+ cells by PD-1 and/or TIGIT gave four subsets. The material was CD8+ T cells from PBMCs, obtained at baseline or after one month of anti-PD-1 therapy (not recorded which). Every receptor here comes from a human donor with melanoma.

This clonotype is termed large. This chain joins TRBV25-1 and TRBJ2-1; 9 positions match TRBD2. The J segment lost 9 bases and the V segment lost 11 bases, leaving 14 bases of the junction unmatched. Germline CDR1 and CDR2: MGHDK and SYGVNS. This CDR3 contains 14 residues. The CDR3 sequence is CAVSWASGTSEQFF. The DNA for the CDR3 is TGTGCCGTCTCTTGGGCTAGCGGGACTAGTGAGCAGTTCTTC. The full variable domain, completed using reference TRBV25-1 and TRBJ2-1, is EADIYQTPRYLVIGTGKKITLECSQTMGHDKMYWYQQDPGMELHLIHYSYGVNSTEKGDLSSESTVSRIRTEHFPLTLESARPSHTSQYLCAVSWASGTSEQFFGPGTRLTVL.

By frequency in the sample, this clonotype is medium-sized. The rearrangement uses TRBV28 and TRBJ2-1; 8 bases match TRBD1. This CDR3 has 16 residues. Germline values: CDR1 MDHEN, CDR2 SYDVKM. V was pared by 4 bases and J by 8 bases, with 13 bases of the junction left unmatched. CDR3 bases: TGTGCCAGCAGTTCCCTAAGGACAGGGAGGTGGGATGAGCAGTTCTTC. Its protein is CASSSLRTGRWDEQFF.

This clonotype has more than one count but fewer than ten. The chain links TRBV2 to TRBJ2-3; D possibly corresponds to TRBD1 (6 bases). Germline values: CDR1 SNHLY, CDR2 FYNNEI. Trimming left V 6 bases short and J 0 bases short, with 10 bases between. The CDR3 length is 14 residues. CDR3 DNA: TGTGCCAGCAGGGCAGGACAGAGCACAGATACGCAGTATTTT. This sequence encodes CASRAGQSTDTQYF. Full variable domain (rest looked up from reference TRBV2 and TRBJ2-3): EPEVTQTPSHQVTQMGQEVILRCVPISNHLYFYWYRQILGQKVEFLVSFYNNEISEKSEIFDDQFSVERPDGSNFTLKIRSTKLEDSAMYFCASRAGQSTDTQYFGPGTRLTVL.

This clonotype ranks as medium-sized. The CDR3, as DNA: TGTGCCAGTAGTGGTCCGGGCCAGTGGACCTACGAGCAGTACTTC. Encoded protein: CASSGPGQWTYEQYF. The chain employs TRBV19 and TRBJ2-7; D gene unclear. This CDR3 is built from 15 residues. Germline V gene lookup returns CDR1 LNHDA and CDR2 SQIVND (reference sequence). V was cut by 5 bases and J by 2 bases, with 16 bases left in between.

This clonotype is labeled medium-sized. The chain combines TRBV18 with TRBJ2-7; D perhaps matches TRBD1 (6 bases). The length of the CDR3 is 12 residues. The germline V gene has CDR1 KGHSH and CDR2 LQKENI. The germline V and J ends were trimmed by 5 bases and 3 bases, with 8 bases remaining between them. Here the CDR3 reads CASSGTYYEQYF. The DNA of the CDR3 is TGTGCCAGCTCAGGGACATACTACGAGCAGTACTTC. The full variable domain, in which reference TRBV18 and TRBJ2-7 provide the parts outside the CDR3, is NAGVMQNPRHLVRRRGQEARLRCSPMKGHSHVYWYRQLPEEGLKFMVYLQKENIIDESGMPKERFSAEFPKEGPSILRIQQVVRGDSAAYFCASSGTYYEQYFGPGTRLTVT.

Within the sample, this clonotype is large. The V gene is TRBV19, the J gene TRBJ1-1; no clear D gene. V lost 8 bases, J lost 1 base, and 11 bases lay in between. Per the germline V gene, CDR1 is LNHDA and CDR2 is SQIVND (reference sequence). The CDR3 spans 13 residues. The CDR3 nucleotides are TGTGCCAGTCAGGACGGTACGAACACTGAAGCTTTCTTT. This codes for CASQDGTNTEAFF.

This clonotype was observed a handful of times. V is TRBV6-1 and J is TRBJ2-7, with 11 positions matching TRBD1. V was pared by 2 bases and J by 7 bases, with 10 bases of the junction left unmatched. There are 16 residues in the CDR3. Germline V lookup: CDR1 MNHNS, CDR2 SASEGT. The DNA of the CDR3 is TGTGCCAGCAGTGAATATGGGACAGGGGGTAAACGGGAGCAGTACTTC. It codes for CASSEYGTGGKREQYF.

In DNA, the CDR3 is TGTGCCAGCAGCCAAGGCTTGTCAGGGGGCGACGAGCAGTACTTC. The encoded protein is CASSQGLSGGDEQYF. The gene calls are TRBV28 and TRBJ2-7; 8 bases are a match to TRBD1. With 6 bases clipped from V and 5 bases from J, the junction kept 12 bases outside the gene matches. The CDR3 has 15 residues. CDR1 MDHEN and CDR2 SYDVKM come from the germline V gene.